This is a list of T cell receptor beta chains from one sample in a study of blood T cell repertoires in COVID-19. The protocol was immunoSEQ multiplex PCR, while the TCRdb copy is restricted to in-frame clones and leaves out a portion. Found here are 250,000 to 400,000 clones, 90% of them singletons; the top ten hold 2.5% to 3.5%. The sample was peripheral blood. The receptors shown here come from a woman aged 30 to 39 with COVID-19, enrolled during active disease. The CDR3 runs from the conserved cysteine through the conserved F or W.

v_gene: TRBV11-3; j_gene: TRBJ1-1; CDR3aa: CASSFGGLNTEAFF
v_gene: TRBV5-4; j_gene: TRBJ1-2; CDR3aa: CASSVPGQSYGYTF
v_gene: TRBV11-2; j_gene: TRBJ2-3; CDR3aa: CASSWDRDYTDTQYF
v_gene: TRBV30; j_gene: TRBJ2-7; CDR3aa: CAWSEIPSPSGMDEQYF
v_gene: TRBV28; j_gene: TRBJ2-7; CDR3aa: CASSPGHRTSYEQYF
v_gene: TRBV12-3/TRBV12-4; j_gene: TRBJ1-2; CDR3aa: CASSPQGAGGYTF
v_gene: TRBV5-6; j_gene: TRBJ1-6; CDR3aa: CASSFGTGSSYNSPLHF
v_gene: TRBV5-4; j_gene: TRBJ2-3; CDR3aa: CASSLVGTRGPDTQYF
v_gene: TRBV28; j_gene: TRBJ2-7; CDR3aa: CASSSPGQSYEQYF
v_gene: TRBV5-4; j_gene: TRBJ2-5; CDR3aa: CASSPGSGKVRQETQYF
v_gene: TRBV19; j_gene: TRBJ2-7; CDR3aa: CASSHIPGTAVREQYF
v_gene: TRBV7-2; j_gene: TRBJ1-3; CDR3aa: CASSLRGQGSGNTIYF
v_gene: TRBV30; j_gene: TRBJ2-7; CDR3aa: CAWSQGPYEQYF
v_gene: TRBV29-1; j_gene: TRBJ1-2; CDR3aa: CSVSGGNYGYTF
v_gene: TRBV5-1; j_gene: TRBJ2-2; CDR3aa: CASSLRASGHTGELFF
v_gene: TRBV21-1; j_gene: TRBJ1-2; CDR3aa: CASSKVEGEDYGYTF
v_gene: TRBV12-3/TRBV12-4; j_gene: TRBJ1-3; CDR3aa: CASRPGNTIYF
v_gene: TRBV12-3/TRBV12-4; j_gene: TRBJ2-3; CDR3aa: CASLSPSTDTQYF
v_gene: TRBV6-5; j_gene: TRBJ2-7; CDR3aa: CASRTSGSYEQYF
v_gene: TRBV7-6; j_gene: TRBJ1-6; CDR3aa: CASSSRPDRAPSPLHF
v_gene: TRBV2; j_gene: TRBJ1-4; CDR3aa: CASSEIGVEEKLFF
v_gene: TRBV5-4; j_gene: TRBJ2-7; CDR3aa: CASSETSGSMYEQYF
v_gene: TRBV7-8; j_gene: TRBJ1-4; CDR3aa: CASSLRQGSPLLNEKLFF
v_gene: TRBV30; j_gene: TRBJ1-2; CDR3aa: CAWSIDYGYTF
v_gene: TRBV7-3; j_gene: TRBJ2-2; CDR3aa: CASSWGDSPETGELFF
v_gene: TRBV28; j_gene: TRBJ1-5; CDR3aa: CASSPQGGHQPQHF
v_gene: TRBV19; j_gene: TRBJ1-5; CDR3aa: CASSIKGNQPQHF
v_gene: TRBV5-1; j_gene: TRBJ1-1; CDR3aa: CASSPGTEGEAFF
v_gene: TRBV5-8; j_gene: TRBJ2-1; CDR3aa: CASSLSLDNEQFF
v_gene: TRBV15; j_gene: TRBJ2-7; CDR3aa: CATSSRDKRPYEQYF